This T cell receptor (beta chain) appears in the sequencing data of a study of T cell responses to AZD1222 COVID-19 vaccine. Findings and limits, study-wide: The study identified only five to seven AZD1222 recipients as seropositive at baseline.

As concerns this clone: Its antigen is as yet unknown.

This CDR3 is 14 amino acids long. The germline CDR1 and CDR2 sequences are MGHRA and YSYEKL. J was trimmed by 4 bases and V by 4 bases; bases with no gene match: 6. Only in-frame clones appear in the TCRdb table, and some are missing; sequencing was by immunoSEQ multiplex PCR. The data hold about 210,000 clones, with less than 95% observed a single time. The sequence derives from an adult who received the MenACWY meningococcal vaccine as a control. The specimen was peripheral blood, collected 28 days after the second dose of the MenACWY control vaccine. The chain has TRBV4-1 and TRBJ2-7; 8 bases are shared with TRBD1. CDR3 DNA: TGCGCCAGCAGCCCCGGGACAGGCGGGTACGAGCAGTACTTC. Its protein is CASSPGTGGYEQYF.